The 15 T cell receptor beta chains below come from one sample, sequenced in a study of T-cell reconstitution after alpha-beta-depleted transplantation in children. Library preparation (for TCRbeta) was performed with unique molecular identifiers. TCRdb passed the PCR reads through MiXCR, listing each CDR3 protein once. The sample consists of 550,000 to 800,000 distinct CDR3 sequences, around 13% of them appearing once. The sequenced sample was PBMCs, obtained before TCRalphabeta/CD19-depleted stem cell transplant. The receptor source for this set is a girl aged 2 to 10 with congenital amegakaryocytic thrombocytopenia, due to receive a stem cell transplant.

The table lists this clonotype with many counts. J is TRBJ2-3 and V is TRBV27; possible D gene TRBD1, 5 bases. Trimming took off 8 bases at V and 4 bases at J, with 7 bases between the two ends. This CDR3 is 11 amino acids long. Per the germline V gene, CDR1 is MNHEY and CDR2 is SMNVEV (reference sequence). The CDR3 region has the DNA TGTGCCAGCGACAGACCAGATACGCAGTATTTT. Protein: CASDRPDTQYF.

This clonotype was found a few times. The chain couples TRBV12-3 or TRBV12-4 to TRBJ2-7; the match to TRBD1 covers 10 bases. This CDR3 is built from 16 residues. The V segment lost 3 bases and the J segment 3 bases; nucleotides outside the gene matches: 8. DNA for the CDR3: TGTGCCAGCAGTTTGGGGGACAGGGGAGGCAACTACGAGCAGTACTTC. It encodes CASSLGDRGGNYEQYF.

The CDR3, as DNA: TGTGCCATCAGTGAGTCCCACAGGCCCAACTATGGCTACACCTTC. This encodes CAISESHRPNYGYTF. The rearrangement uses TRBV10-3 and TRBJ1-2; a weak D match, TRBD1 (5 bases). The germline V gene encodes CDR1 ENHRY and CDR2 SYGVKD. There are 15 residues in the CDR3. The V end was cut by 0 bases, the J end by 2 bases, with 10 bases between.

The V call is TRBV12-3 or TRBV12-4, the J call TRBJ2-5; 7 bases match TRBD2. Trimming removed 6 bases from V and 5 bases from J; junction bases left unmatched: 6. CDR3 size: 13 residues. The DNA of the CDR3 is TGTGCCAGCAGACGTGGGGGGGTCGAGACCCAGTACTTC. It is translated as CASRRGGVETQYF.

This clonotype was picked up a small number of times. CDR3 amino acids: CASSARSGARNEQYF. The CDR3 DNA reads as TGTGCCAGCAGTGCAAGGTCGGGGGCCCGGAACGAGCAGTACTTC. The gene calls are TRBV27 and TRBJ2-7; D tentatively fits TRBD1 or TRBD2 (6 bases each). Germline V gene lookup returns CDR1 MNHEY and CDR2 SMNVEV (reference sequence). The CDR3 totals 15 residues. Trimming cost V 5 bases and J 5 bases, with 19 bases left between them.

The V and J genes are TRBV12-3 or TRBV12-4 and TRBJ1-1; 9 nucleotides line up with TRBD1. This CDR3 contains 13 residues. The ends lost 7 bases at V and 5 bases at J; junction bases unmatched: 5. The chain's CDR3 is CASNRQGGTEAFF. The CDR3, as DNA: TGTGCCAGCAACCGACAGGGGGGTACTGAAGCTTTCTTT.

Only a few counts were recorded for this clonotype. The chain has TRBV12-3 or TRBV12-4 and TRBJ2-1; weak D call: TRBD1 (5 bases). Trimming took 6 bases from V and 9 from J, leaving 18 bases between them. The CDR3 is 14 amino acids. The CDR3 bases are TGTGCCAGCAGACCTGGGGCACACGGCAGTGAGCAGTTCTTC. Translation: CASRPGAHGSEQFF.

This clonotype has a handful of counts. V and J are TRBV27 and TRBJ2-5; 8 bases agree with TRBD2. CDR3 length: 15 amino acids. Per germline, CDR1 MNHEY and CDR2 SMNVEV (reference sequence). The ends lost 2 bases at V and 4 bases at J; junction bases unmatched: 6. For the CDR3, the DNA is TGTGCCAGCAGTTTAGACGGGAGGGCACCAGAGACCCAGTACTTC. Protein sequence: CASSLDGRAPETQYF.

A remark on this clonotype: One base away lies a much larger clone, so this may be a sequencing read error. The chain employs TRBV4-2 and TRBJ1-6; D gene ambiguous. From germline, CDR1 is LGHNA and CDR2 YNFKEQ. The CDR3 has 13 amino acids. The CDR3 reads CASGQSLDSPLHF. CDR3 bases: TGTGCCAGCGGCCAAAGTCTAGATTCACCCCTCCACTTT.

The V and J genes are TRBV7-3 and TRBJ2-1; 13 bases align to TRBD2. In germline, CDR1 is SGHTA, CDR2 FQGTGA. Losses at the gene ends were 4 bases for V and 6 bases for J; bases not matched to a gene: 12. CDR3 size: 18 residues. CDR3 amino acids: CASSSGLAGDSLSNEQFF. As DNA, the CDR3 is TGTGCCAGCAGCTCTGGACTAGCGGGAGACAGCCTCAGCAATGAGCAGTTCTTC.

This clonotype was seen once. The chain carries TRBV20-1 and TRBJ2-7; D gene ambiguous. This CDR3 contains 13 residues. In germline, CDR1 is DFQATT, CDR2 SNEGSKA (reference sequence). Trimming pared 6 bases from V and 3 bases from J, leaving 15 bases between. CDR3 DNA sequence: TGCAGTGCCCCGTGGCGAACCAACTACGAGCAGTACTTC. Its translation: CSAPWRTNYEQYF.

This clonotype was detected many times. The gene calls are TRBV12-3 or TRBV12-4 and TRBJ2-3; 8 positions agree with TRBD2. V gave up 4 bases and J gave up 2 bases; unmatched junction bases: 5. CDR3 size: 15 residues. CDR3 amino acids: CASSSLAETTDTQYF. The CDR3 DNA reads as TGTGCCAGCAGTTCACTAGCGGAGACCACAGATACGCAGTATTTT.

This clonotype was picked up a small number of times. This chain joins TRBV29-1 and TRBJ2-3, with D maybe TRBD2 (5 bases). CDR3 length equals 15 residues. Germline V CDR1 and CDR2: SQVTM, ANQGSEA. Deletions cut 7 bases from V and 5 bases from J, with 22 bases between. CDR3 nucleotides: TGCAGCGCCATCGGACTTCTATTCGGAGGAGATACGCAGTATTTT. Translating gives CSAIGLLFGGDTQYF.

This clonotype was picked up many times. The CDR3 loop is CAISDLGAPGGRELFF. CDR3 DNA: TGTGCCATCAGCGATCTGGGAGCCCCGGGAGGTCGGGAGCTGTTTTTT. The chain is built from TRBV10-3 and TRBJ2-2, with TRBD2 identical over 7 bases. The CDR3 has 16 amino acids. Looked up from germline, CDR1 is ENHRY and CDR2 is SYGVKD. Trimming took 6 bases from V and 9 from J; bases not matched to a gene: 16.

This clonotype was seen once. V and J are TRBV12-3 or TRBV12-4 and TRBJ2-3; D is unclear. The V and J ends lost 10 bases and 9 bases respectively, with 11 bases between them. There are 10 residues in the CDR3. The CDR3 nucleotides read TGTGCCAACATGAGTCGAACGCAGTATTTT. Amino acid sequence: CANMSRTQYF.